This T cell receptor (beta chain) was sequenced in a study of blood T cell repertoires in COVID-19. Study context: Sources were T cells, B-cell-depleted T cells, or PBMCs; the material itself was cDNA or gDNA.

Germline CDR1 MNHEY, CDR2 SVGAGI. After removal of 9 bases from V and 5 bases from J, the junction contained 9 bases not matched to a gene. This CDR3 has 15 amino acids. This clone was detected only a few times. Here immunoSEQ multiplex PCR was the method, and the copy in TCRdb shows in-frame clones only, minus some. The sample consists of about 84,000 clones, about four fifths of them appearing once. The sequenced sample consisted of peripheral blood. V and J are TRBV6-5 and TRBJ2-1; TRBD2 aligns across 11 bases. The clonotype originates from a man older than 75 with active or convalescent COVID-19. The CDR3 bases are TGTGCCAGAAAACCTAGCGGGAGGTCCAACAATGAGCAGTTCTTC. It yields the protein CARKPSGRSNNEQFF.